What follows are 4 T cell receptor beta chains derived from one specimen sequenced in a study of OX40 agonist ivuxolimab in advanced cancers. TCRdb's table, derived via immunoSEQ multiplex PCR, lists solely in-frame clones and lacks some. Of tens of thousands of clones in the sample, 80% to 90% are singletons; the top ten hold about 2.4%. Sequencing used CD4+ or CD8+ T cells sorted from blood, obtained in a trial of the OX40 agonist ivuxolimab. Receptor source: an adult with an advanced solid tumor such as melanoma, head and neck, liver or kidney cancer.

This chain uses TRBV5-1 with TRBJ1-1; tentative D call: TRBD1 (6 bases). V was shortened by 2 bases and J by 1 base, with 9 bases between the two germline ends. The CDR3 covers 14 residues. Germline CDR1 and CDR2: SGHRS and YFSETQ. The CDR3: CASSFQGPNTEAFF. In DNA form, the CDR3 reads TGCGCCAGCAGCTTCCAGGGGCCGAACACTGAAGCTTTCTTT. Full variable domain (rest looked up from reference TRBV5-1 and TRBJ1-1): KAGVTQTPRYLIKTRGQQVTLSCSPISGHRSVSWYQQTPGQGLQFLFEYFSETQRNKGNFPGRFSGRQFSNSRSEMNVSTLELGDSALYLCASSFQGPNTEAFFGQGTRLTVV.

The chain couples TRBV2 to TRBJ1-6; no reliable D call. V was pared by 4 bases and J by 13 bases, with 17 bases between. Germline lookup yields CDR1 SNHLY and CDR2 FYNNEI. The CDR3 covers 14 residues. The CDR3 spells CASSADLGEMPLHF. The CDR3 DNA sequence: TGTGCCAGCAGTGCGGACCTTGGGGAGATGCCCCTCCACTTT.

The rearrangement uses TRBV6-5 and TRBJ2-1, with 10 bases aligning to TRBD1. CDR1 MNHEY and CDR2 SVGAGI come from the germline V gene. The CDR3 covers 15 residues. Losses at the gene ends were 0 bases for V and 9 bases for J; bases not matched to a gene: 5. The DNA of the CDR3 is TGTGCCAGCAGTTACTCGGGACAGGGGTTTTCTGAGCAGTTCTTC. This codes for CASSYSGQGFSEQFF.

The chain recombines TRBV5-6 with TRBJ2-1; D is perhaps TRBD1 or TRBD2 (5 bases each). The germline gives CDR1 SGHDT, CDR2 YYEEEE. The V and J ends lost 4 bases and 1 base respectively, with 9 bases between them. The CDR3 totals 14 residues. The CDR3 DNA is TGTGCCAGCAGCCCGGGACCTTCCTACAATGAGCAGTTCTTC. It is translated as CASSPGPSYNEQFF.